These 6 T cell receptor beta chains came from one sample sequenced in a study of CD4 T cells in relation to SARS-CoV-2 and coronaviruses. CD4+ T cells from unexposed donors were obtained before the COVID-19 pandemic (2011-2018). Isolation of CD4+ T cells took place after nine to ten days in culture. Their antigen targets remain unknown. The data were produced by immunoSEQ multiplex PCR, yet TCRdb's version contains in-frame clones alone and is incomplete. The sample lists 20,000 to 25,000 clones, less than 70% occurring once. The sequencing sample was made of CD4+ T cells from PBMCs, cultured in vitro. These receptors originate from a human donor in good health.

This clone was observed a few times. The V call is TRBV4-2, the J call TRBJ2-2; 13 bases agree with TRBD2. The CDR3 consists of 16 residues. The V gene's germline CDR1 is LGHNA and CDR2 YNFKEQ. The V segment lost 1 base and the J segment 5 bases; nucleotides outside the gene matches: 1. The CDR3 protein is CASSQGTSGGTGELFF. The CDR3 nucleotides are TGTGCCAGCAGCCAAGGGACTAGCGGGGGAACCGGGGAGCTGTTTTTT.

The chain joins TRBV12-3 or TRBV12-4 to TRBJ1-2; no firm D call. This CDR3 is built from 13 residues. With 1 base removed from V and 6 bases from J, the gap between germline ends came to 9 bases. The CDR3 protein is CASSLGSGNGYTF. The CDR3 nucleotides are TGTGCCAGCAGTTTAGGGAGCGGCAATGGCTACACCTTC.

V and J are TRBV25-1 and TRBJ1-2; weak D call: TRBD1 (6 bases). V was clipped by 7 bases and J by 8 bases, with 14 bases between them. This CDR3 is 12 amino acids long. CDR1 MGHDK and CDR2 SYGVNS come from the germline V gene. The CDR3 is CASTGGGTGYTF. CDR3 DNA sequence: TGTGCCAGCACCGGAGGGGGTACGGGCTACACCTTC.

The chain couples TRBV5-6 to TRBJ1-1; D is undetermined. This CDR3 has 14 residues. CDR1 and CDR2 (germline): SGHDT, YYEEEE. Trimming took off 4 bases at V and 3 bases at J, with 13 bases between the two ends. CDR3 nucleotides: TGTGCCAGCAGCCCCTCGTGGAGATACACTGAAGCTTTCTTT. This encodes CASSPSWRYTEAFF.

The J gene is TRBJ2-5, the V gene TRBV7-2; tentative D call: TRBD2 (5 bases). The germline gives CDR1 SGHTA, CDR2 FQGNSA. CDR3 length: 17 residues. Trimming left V 1 base short and J 5 bases short, with 20 bases between. The CDR3 is CASSLDPLGGGRETQYF. The CDR3 DNA sequence: TGTGCCAGCAGCTTAGACCCCCTCGGAGGAGGTCGGGAGACCCAGTACTTC.

This chain links TRBV19 with TRBJ2-7; 10 bases are a match to TRBD2. The CDR3 totals 14 residues. In germline, CDR1 is LNHDA, CDR2 SQIVND (reference sequence). V lost 3 bases, J lost 4 bases, and 3 bases stayed unmatched. As DNA, the CDR3 is TGTGCCAGTAGTATGGGAGCGGGAGGGTACGAGCAGTACTTC. Amino acids: CASSMGAGGYEQYF.